This entry features one T cell receptor (beta chain) sequence. Its antigen remains unknown. Amplification used 60 Vbeta primers and 13 Jbeta primers. Assay: immunoSEQ multiplex PCR; the TCRdb copy retains only in-frame clones and omits some. This table has 100,000 to 130,000 clones, around 69% appearing once. This entry belongs to a study of cytomegalovirus exposure and HLA in healthy donors. Findings of the study overall: Previous analysis showed most TCR beta V segments were productive about 87% or about 30% of the time.

The CDR3 has 15 amino acids. Germline-derived CDR1 and CDR2 are MGHDK and SYGVNS. The origin of this receptor is a man aged 18 to 30 in good health and CMV-seronegative. Material for sequencing was PBMCs. V gene TRBV25-1 combines with J gene TRBJ2-5; maybe TRBD2 (5 bases). The DNA end is more similar to TRBJ2-7, so the J call may be wrong. The CDR3 protein is CASSNPGSLAYEQYF. DNA for the CDR3: TGTGCCAGCAGTAACCCGGGGTCACTTGCCTACGAGCAGTACTTC.